This T cell receptor beta chain was sequenced during a study of blood T cell repertoires in COVID-19. About the study: Some COVID-19 samples were acute and others convalescent; all came from the United States, Italy and Spain. In each case, the material was cDNA or gDNA derived from T cells, B-cell-depleted T cells, or PBMCs.

In the authors' methods: Estimates of nucleated cell counts were drawn from the amplification of reference gene primers. Generated by immunoSEQ multiplex PCR, the TCRdb table keeps only in-frame clones and is missing some. That table is the source of V, J and clone size, and D and trimming were worked out from the DNA. Of 130,000 to 150,000 clones listed, about 79% were seen once; the top ten hold around 3%. Germline V gives CDR1 MNHEY, CDR2 SVGAGI. V was pared by 4 bases and J by 0 bases, with 2 bases of the junction left unmatched. The CDR3 has 14 residues. This sequence originates from a woman aged 80 or older with acute or convalescent COVID-19. The chain is built from TRBV6-5 and TRBJ2-7; 8 nucleotides agree with TRBD2. Sequenced sample: peripheral blood. The CDR3 DNA follows: TGTGCCAGCAGTTGGACTAGCTACTCCTACGAGCAGTACTTC. Translation: CASSWTSYSYEQYF.